A single TCR beta chain is shown here with its context. Its antigen is unidentified. This sample is part of a study of follicular helper T cells after annual influenza vaccination. Study observations and caveats: Plasmablast frequency change correlated with clonality change in ICOS+CD38+ cTfh. Successive annual vaccinations recalled a recurrent oligoclonal ICOS+CD38+ cTfh response with influenza-specific clonotypes.

The sample's time point: 2015-2016 season, pre-vaccination. Excluded were substance abuse, HIV/AIDS, active cancer, immunomodulatory drugs and active illness. V was trimmed by 3 bases and J by 1 base, leaving 9 bases between them. The CDR3 sequence is 14 residues long. Germline lookup yields CDR1 SGHAT and CDR2 FQNNGV. Method: immunoSEQ multiplex PCR; TCRdb's copy keeps in-frame clones and lacks some. The data show some 5,900 clones, about 82% seen once. The chain carries TRBV11-2 and TRBJ1-1; no clear D. The sequence was collected from an adult who received the influenza vaccine. The specimen comprised CXCR5- memory CD4+ T cells sorted from blood, sampled on the day of influenza vaccination. The CDR3 coding sequence is TGTGCCAGCAGCTTTGGCAGAAGGAACACTGAAGCTTTCTTT. Residues: CASSFGRRNTEAFF. The variable domain in full, completed from reference TRBV11-2 and TRBJ1-1, reads EAGVAQSPRYKIIEKRQSVAFWCNPISGHATLYWYQQILGQGPKLLIQFQNNGVVDDSQLPKDRFSAERLKGVDSTLKIQPAKLEDSAVYLCASSFGRRNTEAFFGQGTRLTVV.